The 20 T cell receptor beta chains below all came from one sample that was sequenced in a study of cytomegalovirus exposure and HLA in healthy donors. A multiplex PCR was run with 60 Vbeta primers and 13 Jbeta primers. Profiling relied on immunoSEQ multiplex PCR, and the TCRdb table lists in-frame clones only, not all of them. The sample includes 75,000 to 100,000 clones, around 82% seen only once; the top ten take around 3%. The sample consisted of PBMCs. The receptors stem from a man between 40 and 49 years old in good health and CMV-seronegative.

The V and J genes are TRBV5-1 and TRBJ2-1; TRBD2 matches 11 bases. In germline, CDR1 is SGHRS, CDR2 YFSETQ. With 5 bases clipped from V and 5 bases from J, the junction kept 3 bases outside the gene matches. The CDR3 loop spans 14 amino acids. The chain's CDR3 is CASSSSGGHNEQFF. DNA of the CDR3: TGCGCCAGCAGTTCTAGCGGGGGGCACAATGAGCAGTTCTTC.

The chain uses TRBV11-3 and TRBJ2-7; 7 bases match TRBD1. CDR3 length equals 13 residues. The V segment lost 3 bases and the J segment 3 bases; nucleotides outside the gene matches: 2. Germline loops: CDR1 SGHNT, CDR2 YENEEA. CDR3 DNA sequence: TGTGCCAGCAGCTTCAGGACAGGCTACGAGCAGTACTTC. Protein sequence: CASSFRTGYEQYF.

This sequence joins TRBV5-1 and TRBJ2-2; 9 bases match TRBD1. Germline V gene lookup returns CDR1 SGHRS and CDR2 YFSETQ. This CDR3 region has 16 residues. Germline trimming cut 4 bases from V and 2 bases from J; bases unmatched to any gene: 6. CDR3 in amino acids: CASSPRTGENTGELFF. In DNA form, the CDR3 reads TGCGCCAGCAGCCCCCGGACAGGGGAAAACACCGGGGAGCTGTTTTTT.

V gene TRBV18 combines with J gene TRBJ1-2; 11 bases map to TRBD1. The CDR3 has 14 amino acids. V gave up 3 bases and J gave up 8 bases; unmatched junction bases: 5. Germline CDR1 is KGHSH and CDR2 is LQKENI. CDR3 in DNA: TGTGCCAGCTCACCCGGACAGGGGGCGCGAGGCTACACCTTC. Amino acid sequence: CASSPGQGARGYTF.

V and J are TRBV5-5 and TRBJ2-1, with 10 bases matching TRBD2. J gave up 7 bases and V 0 bases, and 13 bases lay outside the gene matches. Germline V gene sequence: CDR1 SGHKS, CDR2 YYEKEE (reference sequence). The CDR3 sequence is 18 residues long. This CDR3 is CASSLERGSGRARNEQFF. The CDR3 region has the DNA TGTGCCAGCAGCTTGGAAAGGGGAAGCGGGAGGGCCCGGAATGAGCAGTTCTTC.

The chain employs TRBV6-5 and TRBJ1-2; 7 bases map to TRBD1. V dropped 6 bases and J dropped 8; count of bases not matched to a gene: 9. There are 13 residues in the CDR3. Germline CDR1 MNHEY, CDR2 SVGAGI. DNA for the CDR3: TGTGCCAGCAGCATACTTACAGGGGAGGGCTACACCTTC. As protein: CASSILTGEGYTF.

The chain has TRBV28 and TRBJ1-6; TRBD1 agrees at 7 bases. The length of the CDR3 is 16 residues. CDR1 and CDR2 (germline): MDHEN, SYDVKM. The J segment lost 10 bases and the V segment lost 6 bases, leaving 15 bases of the junction unmatched. Here the CDR3 DNA reads TGTGCCAGCAGCTTCGACCTAGACAGGGCGGGCTCACCCCTCCACTTT. It translates to CASSFDLDRAGSPLHF.

This clone was observed at least ten times. J is TRBJ2-5 and V is TRBV6-6; TRBD1 might be the D (5 bases). Looked up from germline, CDR1 is MNHNY and CDR2 is SVGAGI (reference sequence). V lost 10 bases and J lost 0, with 9 bases in between. This CDR3 is built from 12 residues. CDR3: CATQGNQETQYF. The CDR3 DNA sequence: TGTGCCACCCAGGGCAACCAAGAGACCCAGTACTTC.

The V call is TRBV5-1, the J call TRBJ1-4; 7 bases match TRBD1. The CDR3 spans 15 residues. The V gene's germline CDR1 is SGHRS and CDR2 YFSETQ. J lost 3 bases, V lost 4 bases, and 6 bases had no gene match. The CDR3 DNA reads TGCGCCAGCAGCCCGACTGGACAGGCTAATGAAAAACTGTTTTTT. It is translated as CASSPTGQANEKLFF. The full variable domain, rest sourced from reference TRBV5-1 and TRBJ1-4, is KAGVTQTPRYLIKTRGQQVTLSCSPISGHRSVSWYQQTPGQGLQFLFEYFSETQRNKGNFPGRFSGRQFSNSRSEMNVSTLELGDSALYLCASSPTGQANEKLFFGSGTQLSVL.

The CDR3 loop is CASSLEVGRNSPLHF. CDR3 DNA sequence: TGTGCCAGCAGCTTAGAAGTCGGGAGGAATTCACCCCTCCACTTT. The chain has TRBV7-3 and TRBJ1-6; no definite D call. Germline CDR1 and CDR2: SGHTA and FQGTGA. Trimming removed 2 bases from V and 7 bases from J, with 12 bases in between. The CDR3 loop spans 15 amino acids.

The chain recombines TRBV5-1 with TRBJ2-1; 8 positions agree with TRBD1. This CDR3 is 14 amino acids long. The junction had 5 bases not matched to a gene; V was cut back by 3 bases and J by 6 bases. The germline CDR1 and CDR2 sequences are SGHRS and YFSETQ. CDR3 residues: CASSWGDRSNEQFF. CDR3 nucleotides: TGCGCCAGCAGCTGGGGGGACAGGAGCAATGAGCAGTTCTTC.

The genes are TRBV28 and TRBJ1-2, with D maybe TRBD1 (5 bases). Trimming removed 6 bases from V and 7 bases from J, with 15 bases in between. The CDR3 totals 13 residues. Per germline, CDR1 MDHEN and CDR2 SYDVKM. For the CDR3, the DNA is TGTGCCAGCAGACCACCCGGGGGAGGTGGCTACACCTTC. Its protein product is CASRPPGGGGYTF.

The gene calls are TRBV7-8 and TRBJ2-3; a possible D gene is TRBD1 (6 bases). V was clipped by 4 bases and J by 2 bases, with 16 bases between them. CDR1 is SGHVS and CDR2 is FQNEAQ in the germline V gene. This CDR3 region has 16 residues. CDR3 bases: TGTGCCAGCAGCTGGAACAGGGAGTGGTCCACAGATACGCAGTATTTT. It translates to CASSWNREWSTDTQYF.

The chain recombines TRBV27 with TRBJ2-5; D gene unclear. The germline gives CDR1 MNHEY, CDR2 SMNVEV (reference sequence). CDR3 length equals 14 residues. V was trimmed by 2 bases and J by 0 bases, leaving 7 bases between them. This chain's CDR3 is CASSLLRNQETQYF. DNA of the CDR3: TGTGCCAGCAGTTTACTGCGGAACCAAGAGACCCAGTACTTC.

This chain links TRBV6-5 with TRBJ1-4; 11 bases fit TRBD1. The CDR3 runs 15 residues. Germline CDR1 and CDR2: MNHEY and SVGAGI. Losses at the gene ends were 6 bases for V and 2 bases for J; bases not matched to a gene: 2. CDR3 sequence reads: CASSGTGGTNEKLFF. CDR3 DNA sequence: TGTGCCAGCAGCGGGACAGGGGGGACTAATGAAAAACTGTTTTTT.

This rearrangement joins TRBV10-1 to TRBJ2-2; D not certain. Trimming pared 3 bases from V and 4 bases from J, leaving 9 bases between. This CDR3 is 14 amino acids long. Germline V gives CDR1 WNHNN, CDR2 SYGVQD (reference sequence). The CDR3 here is CASSDIGGTGELFF. The DNA for the CDR3 is TGCGCCAGCAGTGACATAGGCGGCACCGGGGAGCTGTTTTTT.

This clone is a singleton in its sample. This sequence joins TRBV5-1 and TRBJ1-3, with TRBD1 matching over 8 bases. The junction had 2 bases not matched to a gene; V was cut back by 4 bases and J by 2 bases. CDR1 and CDR2 from the germline V gene are SGHRS and YFSETQ. CDR3 length equals 14 residues. CDR3 region: CASSPTGAGNTIYF. The CDR3 DNA reads as TGCGCCAGCAGCCCGACAGGGGCTGGAAACACCATATATTTT.

This clone was recorded a few times. J is TRBJ2-7 and V is TRBV5-4; 8 bases are a match to TRBD1. Trimming at V came to 0 bases and at J to 4 bases, leaving 6 bases not matched to a gene. CDR3 size: 15 residues. CDR1 is SGHNT, CDR2 YYREEE, per germline (reference sequence). Written as DNA, the CDR3 is TGTGCCAGCAGCTTGGCCCAGACAGGGGTGTACGAGCAGTACTTC. It specifies CASSLAQTGVYEQYF.

This rearrangement joins TRBV28 to TRBJ1-6; 10 nucleotides line up with TRBD1. Per the germline V gene, CDR1 is MDHEN and CDR2 is SYDVKM. The CDR3 contains 14 residues. Trimming took 4 bases from V and 9 from J; bases not matched to a gene: 3. The CDR3 region has the DNA TGTGCCAGCAGTTCGGGACAGGGGAGTTCACCCCTCCACTTT. Translation: CASSSGQGSSPLHF.

This chain connects TRBV4-2 to TRBJ1-4; TRBD1 matches at 7 bases. V lost 0 bases and J lost 8; bases outside the gene matches: 15. CDR3 length equals 18 residues. Germline lookup yields CDR1 LGHNA and CDR2 YNFKEQ. The CDR3 is CASSQDRAGGIYLEKLFF. The DNA of the CDR3 is TGTGCCAGCAGCCAAGATAGGGCAGGGGGAATATATCTGGAAAAACTGTTTTTT.